The clone carrying this T cell receptor beta chain is medium-sized in the sample. Antigen unknown. The germline V and J ends were trimmed by 0 bases and 6 bases, with 10 bases remaining between them. CDR3 length equals 14 residues. The sample is drawn from a study of T and B cells in COVID-19 patients. Overall study findings and caveats: Blood from mildly ill patients while symptomatic, and early samples from severe cases, were scarce.

BIOMED2 TRB-A/B primer pools were used in multiplex TRB PCR. TCRdb re-analysed the multiplex PCR reads in MiXCR, keeping a single row per CDR3 protein. The top ten clones hold about 19% of a sample with 3,500 to 4,500 distinct CDR3 sequences, 25% of them seen once. Each TRB amplification used roughly 240-550 ng of genomic DNA from blood. This TCR derives from a human donor with active COVID-19. The chain has TRBV12-3 or TRBV12-4 and TRBJ2-3; D may be TRBD2 (5 bases). The sample was blood. For the CDR3, the DNA is TGTGCCAGCAGTTTAGCGGGAGTTGAGGATACGCAGTATTTT. Translation gives CASSLAGVEDTQYF.